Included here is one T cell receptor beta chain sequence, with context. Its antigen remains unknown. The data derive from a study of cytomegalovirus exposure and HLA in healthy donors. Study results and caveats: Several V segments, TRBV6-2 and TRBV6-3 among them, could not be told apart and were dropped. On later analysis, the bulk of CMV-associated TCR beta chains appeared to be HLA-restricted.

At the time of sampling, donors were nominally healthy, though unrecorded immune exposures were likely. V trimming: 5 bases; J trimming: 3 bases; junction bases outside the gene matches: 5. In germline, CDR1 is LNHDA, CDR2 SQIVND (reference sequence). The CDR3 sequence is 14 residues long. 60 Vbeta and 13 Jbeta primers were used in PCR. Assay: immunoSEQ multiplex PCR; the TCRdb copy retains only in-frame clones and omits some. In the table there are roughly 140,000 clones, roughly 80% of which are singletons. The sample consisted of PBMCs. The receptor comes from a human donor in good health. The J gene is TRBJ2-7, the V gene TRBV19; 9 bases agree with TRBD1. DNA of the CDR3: TGTGCCAGTAGTGCCAGGGACAGGGTCTACGAGCAGTACTTC. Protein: CASSARDRVYEQYF.